Shown below are 29 T cell receptor beta chains from a single sample sequenced in a study of cytomegalovirus exposure and HLA in healthy donors (dated by TCRdb to the late 2010s). Receptor libraries were prepared by the immunoSEQ multiplex PCR assay. TCRdb re-hosts the immuneACCESS table, in-frame sequences only. Its copies lack some clones; in the studies checked, an unresolved V gene accounts for under half of them, and the cause for the rest is not known. Within this sample are tens of thousands of clones, with 96% of them counted one time only. The ten largest account for approximately 1% of the sample. Material for sequencing was PBMCs. The receptor set was obtained from a woman aged 18-29 years in good health and CMV-seronegative.

J is TRBJ2-3 and V is TRBV27, with a tentative D call TRBD2 (6 bases). CDR3 length: 16 amino acids. V was pared by 7 bases and J by 1 base, with 18 bases between. Germline V gene data show CDR1 as MNHEY and CDR2 as SMNVEV (reference sequence). CDR3 sequence: CASTRWASVGTDTQYF. The DNA for the CDR3 is TGTGCCAGCACCCGTTGGGCTAGCGTTGGCACAGATACGCAGTATTTT.

The J gene is TRBJ2-7, the V gene TRBV14, with D hard to call. The CDR3 has 13 residues. Germline CDR1 is SGHDN and CDR2 is FVKESK. Trimming stripped 4 bases from V and 6 bases from J, with 13 bases between. CDR3 DNA sequence: TGTGCCAGCAGCCTCACCCCAGGTGTCGAGCAGTACTTC. This translates into CASSLTPGVEQYF. Based on the CDR3 plus reference TRBV14 and TRBJ2-7, the full variable domain is EAGVTQFPSHSVIEKGQTVTLRCDPISGHDNLYWYRRVMGKEIKFLLHFVKESKQDESGMPNNRFLAERTGGTYSTLKVQPAELEDSGVYFCASSLTPGVEQYFGPGTRLTVT.

V and J are TRBV25-1 and TRBJ2-6; 9 bases match TRBD1. V was clipped by 4 bases and J by 1 base; unmatched bases: 8. The germline V gene encodes CDR1 MGHDK and CDR2 SYGVNS. This CDR3 is 18 amino acids long. DNA for the CDR3: TGTGCCAGCAGTGCACAGGGGGCGGGTGCATCTGGGGCCAACGTCCTGACTTTC. Its protein product is CASSAQGAGASGANVLTF. Drawing the rest from reference TRBV25-1 and TRBJ2-6, the complete variable domain is EADIYQTPRYLVIGTGKKITLECSQTMGHDKMYWYQQDPGMELHLIHYSYGVNSTEKGDLSSESTVSRIRTEHFPLTLESARPSHTSQYLCASSAQGAGASGANVLTFGAGSRLTVL.

This chain connects TRBV7-9 to TRBJ2-3; D remains ambiguous. Trimming cost V 7 bases and J 4 bases, with 12 bases left between them. CDR3 length equals 13 residues. Germline V lookup: CDR1 SEHNR, CDR2 FQNEAQ (reference sequence). CDR3 sequence reads: CASIQAPADTQYF. CDR3 coding DNA: TGTGCCAGCATCCAAGCGCCAGCAGATACGCAGTATTTT.

CDR3 sequence: CASSERGLRTDTQYF. CDR3 coding DNA: TGTGCCAGCAGCGAAAGGGGGCTCCGCACAGATACGCAGTATTTT. The chain employs TRBV7-2 and TRBJ2-3, with 7 bases that match TRBD1. This CDR3 has 15 amino acids. V was clipped by 5 bases and J by 1 base; unmatched bases: 6. Germline CDR1 reads SGHTA; CDR2 reads FQGNSA.

The genes are TRBV28 and TRBJ1-2; possibly TRBD1 for D (6 bases). The V and J ends lost 6 bases and 4 bases respectively, with 12 bases between them. This CDR3 has 13 amino acids. The germline gives CDR1 MDHEN, CDR2 SYDVKM. The DNA for the CDR3 is TGTGCCAGCAGCCCCGGACAGAGCTATGGCTACACCTTC. Its protein is CASSPGQSYGYTF.

CDR3 in amino acids: CASSPPGLAANEKLFF. In nucleotides, the CDR3 is TGTGCCAGCTCACCACCGGGGCTCGCAGCTAATGAAAAACTGTTTTTT. The V call is TRBV18, the J call TRBJ1-4; perhaps TRBD1 as D (5 bases). Germline values: CDR1 KGHSH, CDR2 LQKENI. The CDR3 totals 16 residues. V lost 0 bases to trimming and J lost 3 bases, with 11 bases between them.

The chain recombines TRBV21-1 with TRBJ1-2; the table assigns TRBD1, which was not confirmed against the DNA. TRBV21-1 is labeled a pseudogene. This CDR3 contains 13 residues. This CDR3 reads CGGQGSDNYGYTF. In DNA form, the CDR3 reads TGTGGGGGGCAGGGGAGTGATAACTATGGCTACACCTTC.

J is TRBJ2-1 and V is TRBV7-9; 8 bases agree with TRBD2. From germline, CDR1 is SEHNR and CDR2 FQNEAQ (reference sequence). The junction had 21 bases not matched to a gene; V was cut back by 7 bases and J by 4 bases. The CDR3 is made up of 19 amino acids. The CDR3 spells CASTDTGRGRGGPYNEQFF. As DNA, the CDR3 is TGTGCCAGCACCGACACGGGAAGGGGTCGGGGGGGCCCATACAATGAGCAGTTCTTC. The variable domain in full, with the rest retrieved from reference TRBV7-9 and TRBJ2-1, is DTGVSQNPRHKITKRGQNVTFRCDPISEHNRLYWYRQTLGQGPEFLTYFQNEAQLEKSRLLSDRFSAERPKGSFSTLEIQRTEQGDSAMYLCASTDTGRGRGGPYNEQFFGPGTRLTVL.

The chain recombines TRBV28 with TRBJ2-1; 8 positions match TRBD2. V gave up 6 bases and J gave up 8 bases; unmatched junction bases: 15. Germline CDR1 and CDR2: MDHEN and SYDVKM. This CDR3 spans 16 amino acids. For the CDR3, the DNA is TGTGCCAGCAGCCCCCCCTCCCGGGAGGGCCGGTATGAGCAGTTCTTC. Its translation is CASSPPSREGRYEQFF.

V usage is TRBV2 and J usage is TRBJ2-1; TRBD1 agrees at 7 bases. This CDR3 spans 12 amino acids. Trimming cost V 6 bases and J 8 bases; bases outside gene matches: 4. Per the germline V gene, CDR1 is SNHLY and CDR2 is FYNNEI. CDR3 loop: CASRKGGDEQFF. The CDR3 DNA sequence: TGTGCCAGCAGGAAAGGGGGCGATGAGCAGTTCTTC.

The chain links TRBV27 to TRBJ1-4, with a tentative D call TRBD1 (5 bases). CDR1 MNHEY and CDR2 SMNVEV come from the germline V gene (reference sequence). V dropped 5 bases and J dropped 5 bases, with 15 bases sitting between them. There are 15 residues in the CDR3. The CDR3 DNA reads as TGTGCCAGCAGTCAGGCGTTGGGGGGGAATGAAAAACTGTTTTTT. This encodes CASSQALGGNEKLFF.

V usage is TRBV7-9 and J usage is TRBJ1-5, with D possibly being TRBD1 (6 bases). From germline, CDR1 is SEHNR and CDR2 FQNEAQ (reference sequence). V was shortened by 3 bases and J by 9 bases, with 15 bases between the two germline ends. The CDR3 totals 14 residues. CDR3 loop: CASSLGDILGPQHF. The CDR3 coding sequence is TGTGCCAGCAGCTTGGGGGACATTCTGGGGCCCCAGCATTTT.

The chain recombines TRBV14 with TRBJ1-3, with 8 bases lining up with TRBD1. The CDR3 runs 15 residues. The V and J ends lost 4 bases and 1 base, in that order; junction bases with no gene match: 3. In germline, CDR1 is SGHDN, CDR2 FVKESK. The CDR3 protein is CASSRRGLSGNTIYF. CDR3 DNA sequence: TGTGCCAGCAGCCGCAGGGGGCTATCTGGAAACACCATATATTTT.

The chain links TRBV20-1 to TRBJ2-3; D not certain. Germline CDR1 DFQATT, CDR2 SNEGSKA (reference sequence). Trimming shortened V by 4 bases and J by 2 bases, and 4 bases separated the two germline ends. This CDR3 spans 11 amino acids. CDR3 bases: TGCAGTGCTACCCTCACAGATACGCAGTATTTT. Protein sequence: CSATLTDTQYF.

V and J are TRBV28 and TRBJ2-4; no reliable D call. Germline assignment: CDR1 MDHEN and CDR2 SYDVKM. V was clipped by 3 bases and J by 2 bases, with 11 bases between them. The CDR3 is 15 amino acids. As DNA, the CDR3 is TGTGCCAGCAGTTTTAGTCGGTTTACCAAAAACATTCAGTACTTC. Translation gives CASSFSRFTKNIQYF. Based on the CDR3 plus reference TRBV28 and TRBJ2-4, the full variable domain is DVKVTQSSRYLVKRTGEKVFLECVQDMDHENMFWYRQDPGLGLRLIYFSYDVKMKEKGDIPEGYSVSREKKERFSLILESASTNQTSMYLCASSFSRFTKNIQYFGAGTRLSVL.

The chain employs TRBV5-1 and TRBJ2-7, with 8 positions matching TRBD1. Trimming took 4 bases from V and 5 from J; bases not matched to a gene: 8. This CDR3 region has 14 residues. CDR1 and CDR2 from the germline V gene are SGHRS and YFSETQ. This CDR3 is CASSPGGAGDEQYF. The DNA for the CDR3 is TGCGCCAGCAGCCCAGGGGGCGCGGGCGACGAGCAGTACTTC.

The rearrangement uses TRBV9 and TRBJ2-7; 12 nucleotides align to TRBD2. In germline, CDR1 is SGDLS, CDR2 YYNGEE. V lost 3 bases, J lost 2 bases, and 3 bases stayed unmatched. This CDR3 has 15 amino acids. CDR3 nucleotide sequence: TGTGCCAGCAGCGGGGGGACTAGCGGGCCCTACGAGCAGTACTTC. This translates into CASSGGTSGPYEQYF.

Details on this clone: At one end the junction does not follow the germline gene, possibly because of a read error. The CDR3 region has the DNA TGTGCTAGCAGCTGGGGGCCAGCGAACACCGGGGAGCTGTTTTTT. This codes for CASSWGPANTGELFF. The chain combines TRBV7-7 with TRBJ2-2, with a possible D match to TRBD1 (6 bases). Germline CDR1 reads SSHAT; CDR2 reads FNYEAQ (reference sequence). The CDR3 contains 15 residues.

The chain joins TRBV27 to TRBJ2-1; D ambiguous. Looked up from germline, CDR1 is MNHEY and CDR2 is SMNVEV (reference sequence). This CDR3 is 15 amino acids long. The germline V and J ends were trimmed by 5 bases and 0 bases, with 11 bases remaining between them. The CDR3 spells CASSPPRSSYNEQFF. CDR3 DNA: TGTGCCAGCAGTCCCCCTAGGAGCTCCTACAATGAGCAGTTCTTC.

The V call is TRBV7-8, the J call TRBJ2-3; 9 bases line up with TRBD1. This CDR3 region has 15 residues. The germline V gene has CDR1 SGHVS and CDR2 FQNEAQ. V was clipped by 0 bases and J by 4 bases; unmatched bases: 2. As DNA, the CDR3 is TGTGCCAGCAGCTTAGCCGACAGGGGGGCAGATACGCAGTATTTT. It is translated as CASSLADRGADTQYF. Combining the CDR3 with reference TRBV7-8 and TRBJ2-3 gives the whole variable domain GAGVSQSPRYKVAKRGQDVALRCDPISGHVSLFWYQQALGQGPEFLTYFQNEAQLDKSGLPSDRFFAERPEGSVSTLKIQRTQQEDSAVYLCASSLADRGADTQYFGPGTRLTVL.

V and J are TRBV30 and TRBJ1-5; D is perhaps TRBD1 (5 bases). This CDR3 comprises 14 residues. Between the trimmed V and J ends, which lost 1 base and 0 bases, there was a span of 7 bases. Germline V CDR1 and CDR2: GTSNPN, SVGIG (reference sequence). CDR3 sequence reads: CAWSGQPSNQPQHF. Here the CDR3 DNA reads TGTGCCTGGAGTGGACAGCCTAGCAATCAGCCCCAGCATTTT. The complete variable domain, with remaining parts taken from reference TRBV30 and TRBJ1-5, reads SQTIHQWPATLVQPVGSPLSLECTVEGTSNPNLYWYRQAAGRGLQLLFYSVGIGQISSEVPQNLSASRPQDRQFILSSKKLLLSDSGFYLCAWSGQPSNQPQHFGDGTRLSIL.

V gene TRBV4-3 combines with J gene TRBJ2-3; 14 nucleotides line up with TRBD2. Germline CDR1 reads LGHNA; CDR2 reads YSLEER. The CDR3 has 21 amino acids. V lost 1 base, J lost 1 base, and 13 bases stayed unmatched. The CDR3, as DNA: TGCGCCAGCAGCCAAGCCCTCCGACTAGCGGGGGGGCCGATAGGCACAGATACGCAGTATTTT. This translates into CASSQALRLAGGPIGTDTQYF.

CDR3: CASSLVDGRGEQFF. Written as DNA, the CDR3 is TGTGCCAGCAGCTTAGTAGACGGGAGGGGTGAGCAGTTCTTC. The chain links TRBV7-9 to TRBJ2-1; 8 bases align to TRBD2. The CDR3 covers 14 residues. The ends lost 1 base at V and 9 bases at J; junction bases unmatched: 5. Germline loops: CDR1 SEHNR, CDR2 FQNEAQ (reference sequence).

The table lists this clone with a count of one. The chain is built from TRBV18 and TRBJ2-1; 9 bases are a match to TRBD1. The CDR3 length is 16 residues. Per the germline V gene, CDR1 is KGHSH and CDR2 is LQKENI. The junction had 5 bases not matched to a gene; V was cut back by 0 bases and J by 5 bases. The CDR3, as DNA: TGTGCCAGCTCACCACCGGTGGGACAGGGACACAATGAGCAGTTCTTC. Protein product: CASSPPVGQGHNEQFF.

This chain connects TRBV7-9 to TRBJ1-1; D is perhaps TRBD1 (6 bases). V was trimmed by 2 bases and J by 8 bases, leaving 9 bases between them. The CDR3 is 12 residues long. Germline CDR1 SEHNR, CDR2 FQNEAQ (reference sequence). The CDR3, as DNA: TGTGCCAGCAGCTTACGACAGGACGAAGCTTTCTTT. Translation gives CASSLRQDEAFF.

About this clone: This sample includes further DNA sequences coding for the same CDR3. The rearrangement links TRBV5-1 to TRBJ1-5, with no clear D. In germline, CDR1 is SGHRS, CDR2 YFSETQ. The CDR3 runs to 15 residues. V was trimmed by 4 bases and J by 0 bases, leaving 11 bases between them. The CDR3 DNA is TGCGCCAGCAGCCCCGGTTCCCATAGCAATCAGCCCCAGCATTTT. Residues: CASSPGSHSNQPQHF.

This chain links TRBV11-1 with TRBJ2-7; 9 bases fit TRBD2. The J segment lost 3 bases and the V segment lost 5 bases, leaving 5 bases of the junction unmatched. The length of the CDR3 is 14 residues. Germline lookup yields CDR1 SGHAT and CDR2 FQDESV (reference sequence). The CDR3 loop reads CASSPGLADYEQYF. CDR3 bases: TGTGCCAGCAGCCCGGGACTAGCAGACTACGAGCAGTACTTC.

The chain uses TRBV18 and TRBJ1-2; a possible D gene is TRBD1 (5 bases). The germline V and J ends were trimmed by 1 base and 4 bases, with 16 bases remaining between them. This CDR3 contains 16 residues. In germline, CDR1 is KGHSH, CDR2 LQKENI. This CDR3 reads CASSPLPRGDGYGYTF. In DNA, the CDR3 is TGTGCCAGCTCACCACTACCTCGCGGGGACGGCTATGGCTACACCTTC.